This T cell receptor beta chain was captured in a study of T cell changes during pregnancy in multiple sclerosis. The CDR3 is made up of 15 amino acids. J lost 6 bases, V lost 0 bases, and 5 bases had no gene match. Germline-derived CDR1 and CDR2 are WNHNN and SYGVQD (reference sequence). Profiled with immunoSEQ multiplex PCR; TCRdb holds only in-frame clones, not every one. The repertoire consists of over 45,000 clones, with about nine tenths occurring once and the leading ten covering 1% to 1.5%. The chain combines TRBV10-1 with TRBJ2-1; 7 bases line up with TRBD2. Sequencing used CD4+ T cells from peripheral blood mononuclear cells, obtained in the second trimester of pregnancy. This clonotype was sampled from a female donor with multiple sclerosis, enrolled in a pregnancy study. The CDR3 protein is CASSESRLAGNEQFF. DNA of the CDR3: TGCGCCAGCAGTGAGTCGAGACTAGCAGGCAATGAGCAGTTCTTC.